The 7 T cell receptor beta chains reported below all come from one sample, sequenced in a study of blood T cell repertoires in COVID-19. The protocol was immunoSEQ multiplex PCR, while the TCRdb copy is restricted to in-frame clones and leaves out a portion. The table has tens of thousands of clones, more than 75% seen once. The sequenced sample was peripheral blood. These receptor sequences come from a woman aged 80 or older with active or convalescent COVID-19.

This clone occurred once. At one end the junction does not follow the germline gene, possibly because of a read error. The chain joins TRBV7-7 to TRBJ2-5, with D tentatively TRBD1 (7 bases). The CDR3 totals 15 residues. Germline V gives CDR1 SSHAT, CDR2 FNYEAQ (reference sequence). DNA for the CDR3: TGTGCTAGCAGCTTAATCCAGGGGGGACAAGAGACCCAGTACTTC. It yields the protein CASSLIQGGQETQYF. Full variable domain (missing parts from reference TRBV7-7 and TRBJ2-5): GAGVSQSPRYKVTKRGQDVTLRCDPISSHATLYWYQQALGQGPEFLTYFNYEAQPDKSGLPSDRFSAERPEGSISTLTIQRTEQRDSAMYRCASSLIQGGQETQYFGPGTRLLVL.

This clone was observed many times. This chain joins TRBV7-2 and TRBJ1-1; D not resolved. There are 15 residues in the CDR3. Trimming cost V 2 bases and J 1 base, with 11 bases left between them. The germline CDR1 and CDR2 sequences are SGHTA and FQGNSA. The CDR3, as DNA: TGTGCCAGCAGCTTAAGTCATACAGAGAACACTGAAGCTTTCTTT. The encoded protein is CASSLSHTENTEAFF.

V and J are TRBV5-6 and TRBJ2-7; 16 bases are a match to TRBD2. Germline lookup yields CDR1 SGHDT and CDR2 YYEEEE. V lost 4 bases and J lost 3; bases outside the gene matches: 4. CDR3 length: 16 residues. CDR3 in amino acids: CASSKGLAGGYYEQYF. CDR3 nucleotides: TGTGCCAGCAGCAAGGGACTAGCGGGGGGGTACTACGAGCAGTACTTC.

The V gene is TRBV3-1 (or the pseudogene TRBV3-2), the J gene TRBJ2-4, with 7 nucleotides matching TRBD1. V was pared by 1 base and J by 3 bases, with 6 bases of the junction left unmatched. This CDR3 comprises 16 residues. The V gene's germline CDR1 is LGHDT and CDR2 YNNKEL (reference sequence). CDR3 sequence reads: CASSQGRGPDKNIQYF. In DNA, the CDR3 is TGTGCCAGCAGCCAAGGTAGGGGGCCGGACAAAAACATTCAGTACTTC.

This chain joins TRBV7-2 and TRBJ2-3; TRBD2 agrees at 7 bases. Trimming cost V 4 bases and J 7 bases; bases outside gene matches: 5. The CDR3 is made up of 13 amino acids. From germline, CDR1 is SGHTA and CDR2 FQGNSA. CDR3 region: CASSSTGGNTQYF. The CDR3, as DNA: TGTGCCAGCAGCTCGACCGGGGGGAATACGCAGTATTTT. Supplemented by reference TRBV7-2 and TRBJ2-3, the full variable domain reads GAGVSQSPSNKVTEKGKDVELRCDPISGHTALYWYRQSLGQGLEFLIYFQGNSAPDKSGLPSDRFSAERTGGSVSTLTIQRTQQEDSAVYLCASSSTGGNTQYFGPGTRLTVL.

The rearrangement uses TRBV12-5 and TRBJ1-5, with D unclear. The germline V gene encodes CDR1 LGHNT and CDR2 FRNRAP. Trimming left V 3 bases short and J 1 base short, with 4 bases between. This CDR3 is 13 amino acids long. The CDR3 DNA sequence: TGTGCTAGTGGTTTTCGGAGCAATCAGCCCCAGCATTTT. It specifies CASGFRSNQPQHF.

The CDR3 sequence is CASSISGTGEQTQYF. The CDR3 nucleotides read TGCGCCAGCAGCATCTCCGGGACAGGGGAACAGACCCAGTACTTC. The J gene is TRBJ2-5, the V gene TRBV5-1; 10 bases fit TRBD1. The V and J ends lost 4 bases and 6 bases, in that order; junction bases with no gene match: 9. The V gene's germline CDR1 is SGHRS and CDR2 YFSETQ. The CDR3 consists of 15 residues.